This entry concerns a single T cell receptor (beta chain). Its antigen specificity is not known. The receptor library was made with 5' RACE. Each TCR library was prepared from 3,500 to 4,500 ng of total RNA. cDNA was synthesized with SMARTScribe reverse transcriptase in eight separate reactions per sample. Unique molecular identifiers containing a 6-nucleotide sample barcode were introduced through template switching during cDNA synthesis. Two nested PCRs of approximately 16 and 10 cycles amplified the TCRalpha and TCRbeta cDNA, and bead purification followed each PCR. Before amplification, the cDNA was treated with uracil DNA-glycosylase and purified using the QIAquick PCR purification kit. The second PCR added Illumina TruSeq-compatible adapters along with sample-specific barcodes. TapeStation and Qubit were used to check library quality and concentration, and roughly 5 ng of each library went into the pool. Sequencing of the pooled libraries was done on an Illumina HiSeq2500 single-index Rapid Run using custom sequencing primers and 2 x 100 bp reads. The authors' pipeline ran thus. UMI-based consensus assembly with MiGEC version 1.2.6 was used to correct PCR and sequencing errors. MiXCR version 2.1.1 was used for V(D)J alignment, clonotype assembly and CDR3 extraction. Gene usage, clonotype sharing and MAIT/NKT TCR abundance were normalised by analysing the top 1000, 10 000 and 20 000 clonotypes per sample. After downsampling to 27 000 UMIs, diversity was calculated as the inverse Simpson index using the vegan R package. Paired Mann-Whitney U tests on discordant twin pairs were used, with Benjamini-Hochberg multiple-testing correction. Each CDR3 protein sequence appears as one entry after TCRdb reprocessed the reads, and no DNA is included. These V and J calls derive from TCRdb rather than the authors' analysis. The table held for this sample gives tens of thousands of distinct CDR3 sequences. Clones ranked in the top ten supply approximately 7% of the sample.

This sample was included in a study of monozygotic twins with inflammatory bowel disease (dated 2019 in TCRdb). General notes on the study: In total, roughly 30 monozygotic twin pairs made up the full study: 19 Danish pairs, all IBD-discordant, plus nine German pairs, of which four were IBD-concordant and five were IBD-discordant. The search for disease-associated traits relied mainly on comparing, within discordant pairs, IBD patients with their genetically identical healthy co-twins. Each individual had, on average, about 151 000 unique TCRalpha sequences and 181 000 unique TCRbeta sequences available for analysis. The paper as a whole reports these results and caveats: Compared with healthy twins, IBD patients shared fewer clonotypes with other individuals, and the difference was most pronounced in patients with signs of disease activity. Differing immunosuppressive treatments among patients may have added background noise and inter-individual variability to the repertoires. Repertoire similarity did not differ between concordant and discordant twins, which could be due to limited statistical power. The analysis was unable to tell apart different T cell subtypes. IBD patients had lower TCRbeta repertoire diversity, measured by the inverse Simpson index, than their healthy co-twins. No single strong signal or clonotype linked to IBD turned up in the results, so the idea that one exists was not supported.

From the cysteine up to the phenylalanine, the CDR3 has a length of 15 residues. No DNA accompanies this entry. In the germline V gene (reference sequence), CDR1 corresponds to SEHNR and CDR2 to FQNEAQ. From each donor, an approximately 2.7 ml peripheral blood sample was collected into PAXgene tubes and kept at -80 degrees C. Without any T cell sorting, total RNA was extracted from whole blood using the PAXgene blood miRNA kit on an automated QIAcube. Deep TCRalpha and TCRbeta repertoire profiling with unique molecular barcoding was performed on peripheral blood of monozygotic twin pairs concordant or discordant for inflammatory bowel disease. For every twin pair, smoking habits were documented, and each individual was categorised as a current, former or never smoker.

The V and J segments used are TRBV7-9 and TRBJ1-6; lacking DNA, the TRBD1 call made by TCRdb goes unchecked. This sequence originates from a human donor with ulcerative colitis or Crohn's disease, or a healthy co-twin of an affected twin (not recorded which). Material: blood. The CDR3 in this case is CASSPDRGGNSPLHF.